This TCR beta chain came from a study of shared clonotypes between healthy human individuals. Study observations and caveats: The sole specimen, blood, was sampled, and tissue repertoires likely differ. Memory subsets generally showed smaller estimated richness than naive subsets did.

V lost 7 bases to trimming and J lost 0 bases, with 10 bases between them. This CDR3 spans 14 amino acids. Looked up from germline, CDR1 is MNHNS and CDR2 is SASEGT. About this clone: Its specificity is unknown.

Assay execution took place at the deep level. Authors' data handling: Junction-only immunoSEQ data arrived without quality scores, meaning filtering differed. The assay was immunoSEQ multiplex PCR, and TCRdb's table has in-frame clones only and misses some. From that table come the V and J calls and clone size; the DNA was used to work out D and trimming. The data show 950,000 to 1,100,000 clones, roughly 70% seen once. The receptor's source is a man younger than 35 in good health. The material sequenced was memory CD4+ T cells sorted from blood. The subset was: CD45RA-negative fraction. This chain uses TRBV6-1 with TRBJ1-5, with D uncertain. The CDR3 here is CASTRIYSNQPQHF. The CDR3 DNA reads as TGTGCCAGCACCAGGATCTATAGCAATCAGCCCCAGCATTTT.